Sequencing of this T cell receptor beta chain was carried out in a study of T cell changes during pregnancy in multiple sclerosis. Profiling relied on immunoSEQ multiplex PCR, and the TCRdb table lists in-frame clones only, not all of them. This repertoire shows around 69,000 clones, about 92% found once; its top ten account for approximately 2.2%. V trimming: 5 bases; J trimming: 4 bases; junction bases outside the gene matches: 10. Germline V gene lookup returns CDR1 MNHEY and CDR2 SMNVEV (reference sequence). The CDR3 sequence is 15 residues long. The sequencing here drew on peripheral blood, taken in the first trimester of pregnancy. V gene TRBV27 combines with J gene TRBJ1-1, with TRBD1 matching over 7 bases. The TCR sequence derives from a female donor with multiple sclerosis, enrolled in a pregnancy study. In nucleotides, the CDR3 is TGTGCCAGCAGTCCGTCGACAGGGATAGGCACTGAAGCTTTCTTT. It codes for CASSPSTGIGTEAFF.